This T cell receptor (beta chain) was captured in a study of cytomegalovirus exposure and HLA in healthy donors. The study sampled nominally healthy donors, though unrecorded immune exposures were likely. Findings and limits, study-wide: Associated with HLA alleles at 0.05 false discovery rate in a later analysis were about 17,000 TCR beta sequences. Compared with the roughly 700-donor mean, an Asian-associated ancestry cluster reportedly had fewer N-insertions, according to a later analysis. Most CMV-associated TCR beta chains were later found to appear HLA-restricted.

The PCR employed 60 Vbeta primers together with 13 Jbeta primers. Sequencing used immunoSEQ multiplex PCR; TCRdb keeps in-frame clones, though not all of them. The profile covers around 200,000 clones, with around 80% appearing a single time and about 6.1% taken by the ten largest. With respect to this clone: Its antigen remains unknown.

There are 14 residues in the CDR3. Trimming took off 3 bases at V and 9 bases at J, with 15 bases between the two ends. Germline loops: CDR1 MGHDK, CDR2 SYGVNS. Sequencing was carried out using PBMCs. The receptor was isolated from a man aged 35-49 years in good health and CMV-seropositive. V is TRBV25-1 and J is TRBJ2-1, with D maybe TRBD2 (5 bases). CDR3 residues: CASSDYTSTGEQFF. The CDR3 region has the DNA TGTGCCAGCAGTGATTACACTAGTACCGGTGAGCAGTTCTTC.